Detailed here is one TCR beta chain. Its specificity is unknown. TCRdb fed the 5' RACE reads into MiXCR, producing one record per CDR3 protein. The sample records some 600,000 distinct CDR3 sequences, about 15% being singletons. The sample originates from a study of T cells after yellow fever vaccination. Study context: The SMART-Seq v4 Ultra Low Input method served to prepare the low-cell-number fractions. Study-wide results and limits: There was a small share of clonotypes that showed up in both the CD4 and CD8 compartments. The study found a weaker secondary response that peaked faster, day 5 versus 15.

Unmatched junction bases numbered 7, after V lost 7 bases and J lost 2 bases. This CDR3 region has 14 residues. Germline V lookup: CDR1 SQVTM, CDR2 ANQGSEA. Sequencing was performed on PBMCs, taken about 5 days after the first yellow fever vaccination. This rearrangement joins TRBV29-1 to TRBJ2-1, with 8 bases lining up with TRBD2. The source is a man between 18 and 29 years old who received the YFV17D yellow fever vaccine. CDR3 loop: CSARQAGAYNEQFF. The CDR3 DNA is TGCAGCGCCCGGCAAGCGGGGGCCTACAATGAGCAGTTCTTC.